This T cell receptor beta chain was obtained from a study of PD-1 blockade in mismatch repair-deficient tumors. On this clone: Its specificity is not known.

The time point denotes: approximately 10-day in vitro stimulation with candidate neoantigen peptide 4. About seven ELISpot-reactive neoantigen peptides each drove an approximately ten-day in vitro stimulation. Sequencing used immunoSEQ multiplex PCR; TCRdb keeps in-frame clones, though not all of them. This table holds over 14,000 clones, 84% found once. Germline loops: CDR1 SGHRS, CDR2 YFSETQ. The CDR3 length is 14 residues. With 3 bases removed from V and 3 bases from J, the gap between germline ends came to 13 bases. This TCR was recovered from an adult with mismatch repair-deficient cancer. J is TRBJ2-7 and V is TRBV5-1; a weak D match, TRBD1 (6 bases). Sequencing used cells cultured in vitro, obtained from a patient treated with pembrolizumab. Written as DNA, the CDR3 is TGCGCCAGCAGCTCTGAGGGGGTACGCTACGAGCAGTACTTC. Translated, it gives CASSSEGVRYEQYF.